The clone carrying this T cell receptor (beta chain) was detected only a few times. This record belongs to a study of T-cell reconstitution after alpha-beta-depleted transplantation in children. This CDR3 has 14 residues. V shed 5 bases and J shed 3 bases, with 14 bases lying between them. The TCRbeta library incorporated unique molecular identifiers. In TCRdb, the PCR reads were re-called with MiXCR into one record per CDR3 protein. In the table there are a few hundred thousand distinct CDR3 sequences, roughly 22% of which are singletons. The rearrangement links TRBV12-3 or TRBV12-4 to TRBJ2-7; D uncertain. Sequencing used PBMCs from the stem cell graft donor, obtained from the stem cell graft. This TCR was sampled from a human donor who donated a stem cell graft to a child with acute myeloid leukemia. DNA of the CDR3: TGTGCCAGCAGTCCACACCGACACTTCTACGAGCAGTACTTC. Protein: CASSPHRHFYEQYF.